This TCR beta chain was identified during a study of cytotoxic CD8 clonotypes in ibrutinib-treated CLL. Study context: Across the patients, roughly 10 were relapsed/refractory, roughly 15 treatment-naive and approximately 17 IGHV unmutated. Study-level findings and limits: Shared public clonotypes were rare, and on treatment they either got smaller or stayed the same.

Sequenced by immunoSEQ multiplex PCR; TCRdb stores in-frame clones only, minus some. The repertoire holds about 160,000 clones, with more than 70% as singletons. This CDR3 contains 15 residues. Germline V gene data show CDR1 as MDHEN and CDR2 as SYDVKM. Losses at the gene ends were 7 bases for V and 4 bases for J; bases not matched to a gene: 11. Note on this clone: Its antigen is not known.

This chain uses TRBV28 with TRBJ1-2; 8 nucleotides align to TRBD1. The sample here was PBMCs, taken at disease progression, from a patient treated with ibrutinib. This sequence originates from a human donor with chronic lymphocytic leukemia. The DNA of the CDR3 is TGTGCCAGCAACGGACAGGGTGTTTTTTCCTATGGCTACACCTTC. This codes for CASNGQGVFSYGYTF.